Below, one TCR beta chain is given with its context. This specimen belongs to a study of graft-versus-host responses after intestinal transplantation. The repertoire was sequenced with immunoSEQ multiplex PCR; TCRdb's copy has only in-frame clones and lacks some. The table lists around 18,000 clones, about 80% of them singletons, with more than 5% in the top ten. Processed graft tissue released its intraepithelial and lamina propria lymphocytes. The CDR3 covers 14 residues. Germline-derived CDR1 and CDR2 are MDHEN and SYDVKM. The trim removed 8 bases at V and 8 bases at J, leaving 11 bases unmatched. Sequencing was performed on ileum tissue, taken 17 days after transplant. The gene calls are TRBV28 and TRBJ1-4, with 7 bases that match TRBD1. The receptor was derived from a human patient who received an intestinal transplant, so some T cells may come from the graft donor. The CDR3 bases are TGTGCCAGCCACCCCCTGGGACAGCAAGAAAAACTGTTTTTT. It is translated as CASHPLGQQEKLFF.